These T cell receptor beta chains were read from a single sample in a study of a mutant IDH1 vaccine in newly diagnosed glioma. Assay used: immunoSEQ multiplex PCR; TCRdb lists only in-frame clones, some missing. The table records 65,000 to 70,000 clones, around 83% of them present only once. This specimen consisted of peripheral blood mononuclear cells (PBMCs), obtained from a glioma patient treated with radiotherapy, temozolomide or both. The receptors were gathered from a woman younger than 35 with glioma. Some clones in this sample may be carry-over from other donors' samples. CDR3s include the opening cysteine and the closing phenylalanine or tryptophan. D genes are given only for firm matches. Some rows mark clone size as missing; the rest say once, few, many or name a class of expanded clone.

CDR3 protein: CASSQGRGWGQANEKLFF; CDR3 DNA: TGTGCCAGCAGCCAAGGTCGGGGTTGGGGACAAGCTAATGAAAAACTGTTTTTT; V gene: TRBV14; J gene: TRBJ1-4; D gene: -; clone size: -
CDR3 protein: CAWSGGLQGISQHF; CDR3 DNA: TGTGCCTGGAGTGGGGGCTTACAGGGGATATCCCAGCATTTT; V gene: TRBV30; J gene: TRBJ1-5; D gene: TRBD1; clone size: -
CDR3 protein: CASSITGGAGANVLTF; CDR3 DNA: TGTGCCAGCAGCATAACAGGGGGCGCTGGGGCCAACGTCCTGACTTTC; V gene: TRBV27; J gene: TRBJ2-6; D gene: TRBD1; clone size: -
CDR3 protein: CASRPTGVYGYTF; CDR3 DNA: TGTGCCAGCAGACCAACAGGGGTGTATGGCTACACCTTC; V gene: TRBV14; J gene: TRBJ1-2; D gene: TRBD1; clone size: -
CDR3 protein: CASSLGGEQYF; CDR3 DNA: TGTGCCAGCAGCTTGGGGGGGGAGCAGTACTTC; V gene: TRBV5-6; J gene: TRBJ2-7; D gene: -; clone size: once
CDR3 protein: CASSQGRSYEQYF; CDR3 DNA: TGTGCCAGCAGCCAAGGTCGGAGCTACGAGCAGTACTTC; V gene: TRBV14; J gene: TRBJ2-7; D gene: -; clone size: -
CDR3 protein: CASSWQGPEETQYF; CDR3 DNA: TGTGCCAGTAGTTGGCAGGGGCCCGAAGAGACCCAGTACTTC; V gene: TRBV19; J gene: TRBJ2-5; D gene: -; clone size: -
CDR3 protein: CASSSGGGGGNTIYF; CDR3 DNA: TGTGCCAGCAGCTCTGGGGGGGGAGGTGGAAACACCATATATTTT; V gene: TRBV7-2; J gene: TRBJ1-3; D gene: -; clone size: -
CDR3 protein: CASSVQGYEQYF; CDR3 DNA: TGTGCCAGCAGTGTTCAGGGCTACGAGCAGTACTTC; V gene: TRBV6-1; J gene: TRBJ2-7; D gene: -; clone size: -
CDR3 protein: CASSWDGYEQYF; CDR3 DNA: TGCGCCAGCAGCTGGGACGGCTACGAGCAGTACTTC; V gene: TRBV5-1; J gene: TRBJ2-7; D gene: -; clone size: -
CDR3 protein: CASSQQGNGYTF; CDR3 DNA: TGTGCCAGCAGTCAACAGGGAAATGGCTACACCTTC; V gene: TRBV7-9; J gene: TRBJ1-2; D gene: -; clone size: -
CDR3 protein: CASSLGVAAGQETQYF; CDR3 DNA: TGTGCCAGCAGCTTGGGGGTTGCGGCTGGCCAGGAGACCCAGTACTTC; V gene: TRBV5-4; J gene: TRBJ2-5; D gene: -; clone size: -
CDR3 protein: CASSYSGTPGTYGYTF; CDR3 DNA: TGTGCCAGCAGTTACTCCGGAACTCCCGGGACGTATGGCTACACCTTC; V gene: TRBV6-5; J gene: TRBJ1-2; D gene: -; clone size: -
CDR3 protein: CASSLELAGALGDTQYF; CDR3 DNA: TGTGCTAGCAGCTTAGAACTAGCGGGAGCCCTGGGGGATACGCAGTATTTT; V gene: TRBV7-7; J gene: TRBJ2-3; D gene: TRBD2; clone size: -
CDR3 protein: CAISGQETEAFF; CDR3 DNA: TGTGCCATCAGTGGCCAAGAGACTGAAGCTTTCTTT; V gene: TRBV10-3; J gene: TRBJ1-1; D gene: -; clone size: few
CDR3 protein: CASSTRGTGSSSNQPQHF; CDR3 DNA: TGTGCCAGTAGTACCCGGGGGACAGGGTCTTCTAGCAATCAGCCCCAGCATTTT; V gene: TRBV19; J gene: TRBJ1-5; D gene: TRBD1; clone size: -
CDR3 protein: CASRVGANTEAFF; CDR3 DNA: TGTGCCAGCAGGGTGGGGGCGAACACTGAAGCTTTCTTT; V gene: TRBV6-1; J gene: TRBJ1-1; D gene: -; clone size: once
CDR3 protein: CASRGAKGYGYTF; CDR3 DNA: TGTGCCAGCCGGGGGGCGAAGGGCTATGGCTACACCTTC; V gene: TRBV27; J gene: TRBJ1-2; D gene: -; clone size: -
CDR3 protein: CASSLGGSAGEQYF; CDR3 DNA: TGTGCCAGCAGCTTAGGTGGGTCGGCCGGCGAGCAGTACTTC; V gene: TRBV13; J gene: TRBJ2-7; D gene: -; clone size: -
CDR3 protein: CASSLHRGRNTEAFF; CDR3 DNA: TGTGCCAGCAGCCTCCATAGGGGGCGAAACACTGAAGCTTTCTTT; V gene: TRBV7-2; J gene: TRBJ1-1; D gene: TRBD1; clone size: -
CDR3 protein: CASSKERGPLDTGELFF; CDR3 DNA: TGTGCCAGCAGCAAAGAAAGGGGCCCTCTCGACACCGGGGAGCTGTTTTTT; V gene: TRBV21-1; J gene: TRBJ2-2; D gene: -; clone size: -
CDR3 protein: CASSLSGADNEQFF; CDR3 DNA: TGTGCCAGCAGCTTGTCGGGGGCAGACAATGAGCAGTTCTTC; V gene: TRBV5-4; J gene: TRBJ2-1; D gene: -; clone size: -
CDR3 protein: CSVWGDRVGLYGYTF; CDR3 DNA: TGCAGCGTTTGGGGCGACAGGGTGGGACTCTATGGCTACACCTTC; V gene: TRBV29-1; J gene: TRBJ1-2; D gene: TRBD1; clone size: -
CDR3 protein: CASSSLGRGAGNTIYF; CDR3 DNA: TGTGCCAGCAGCTCCCTTGGGAGGGGGGCTGGAAACACCATATATTTT; V gene: TRBV7-2; J gene: TRBJ1-3; D gene: -; clone size: few
CDR3 protein: CASSLVGQGVGQPQHF; CDR3 DNA: TGTGCCAGCAGCTTAGTTGGACAGGGAGTCGGGCAGCCCCAGCATTTT; V gene: TRBV7-2; J gene: TRBJ1-5; D gene: TRBD1; clone size: -
CDR3 protein: CASGLGQGNQPQHF; CDR3 DNA: TGTGCTAGTGGTTTGGGACAGGGCAATCAGCCCCAGCATTTT; V gene: TRBV12-5; J gene: TRBJ1-5; D gene: -; clone size: -
CDR3 protein: CASGPAGNYQETQYF; CDR3 DNA: TGTGCTAGTGGTCCCGCGGGGAACTACCAAGAGACCCAGTACTTC; V gene: TRBV12-5; J gene: TRBJ2-5; D gene: -; clone size: -
CDR3 protein: CASSLAGEVNYGYTF; CDR3 DNA: TGCGCCAGCAGCTTGGCCGGGGAGGTTAACTATGGCTACACCTTC; V gene: TRBV5-1; J gene: TRBJ1-2; D gene: -; clone size: -
CDR3 protein: CSVVAGSTDTQYF; CDR3 DNA: TGCAGCGTTGTTGCAGGGAGTACAGATACGCAGTATTTT; V gene: TRBV29-1; J gene: TRBJ2-3; D gene: -; clone size: -
CDR3 protein: CASSLALGGNTIYF; CDR3 DNA: TGTGCCAGCAGCCTGGCCCTAGGCGGAAACACCATATATTTT; V gene: TRBV7-2; J gene: TRBJ1-3; D gene: -; clone size: -
CDR3 protein: CASRWGYSNQPQHF; CDR3 DNA: TGTGCCAGCAGGTGGGGTTATAGCAATCAGCCCCAGCATTTT; V gene: TRBV5-7; J gene: TRBJ1-5; D gene: -; clone size: -
CDR3 protein: CASSLDRVVHEQYF; CDR3 DNA: TGCGCCAGCAGCCTGGACAGGGTGGTCCACGAGCAGTACTTC; V gene: TRBV4-1; J gene: TRBJ2-7; D gene: TRBD1; clone size: -
CDR3 protein: CASSLGWRAGMNTEAFF; CDR3 DNA: TGTGCCAGCAGCTTAGGTTGGAGGGCAGGGATGAACACTGAAGCTTTCTTT; V gene: TRBV7-6; J gene: TRBJ1-1; D gene: -; clone size: -
CDR3 protein: CGIRGRAPYNEQFF; CDR3 DNA: TGTGGAATTCGGGGGAGGGCCCCCTACAATGAGCAGTTCTTC; V gene: TRBV6-6; J gene: TRBJ2-1; D gene: TRBD2; clone size: few
CDR3 protein: CASSLEGTEAFF; CDR3 DNA: TGTGCCAGTTCGCTTGAGGGCACTGAAGCTTTCTTT; V gene: TRBV19; J gene: TRBJ1-1; D gene: -; clone size: -
CDR3 protein: CASSVEGFRSGANVLTF; CDR3 DNA: TGTGCCAGCAGCGTAGAGGGCTTTCGATCTGGGGCCAACGTCCTGACTTTC; V gene: TRBV9; J gene: TRBJ2-6; D gene: -; clone size: once
CDR3 protein: CASSQDLLSNQPQHF; CDR3 DNA: TGCGCCAGCAGCCAAGATCTCCTGAGCAATCAGCCCCAGCATTTT; V gene: TRBV4-1; J gene: TRBJ1-5; D gene: -; clone size: -
CDR3 protein: CSATEYTEAFF; CDR3 DNA: TGCAGTGCTACTGAGTACACTGAAGCTTTCTTT; V gene: TRBV20-1; J gene: TRBJ1-1; D gene: -; clone size: -
CDR3 protein: CASSLVPGGIGNQPQHF; CDR3 DNA: TGTGCCAGCAGCTTAGTGCCAGGGGGAATTGGCAATCAGCCCCAGCATTTT; V gene: TRBV7-2; J gene: TRBJ1-5; D gene: TRBD1; clone size: -
CDR3 protein: CASSHGQNTEAFF; CDR3 DNA: TGTGCCAGCAGCCACGGCCAGAACACTGAAGCTTTCTTT; V gene: TRBV7-8; J gene: TRBJ1-1; D gene: -; clone size: -
CDR3 protein: CASSPERARGNEKLFF; CDR3 DNA: TGTGCCAGTAGCCCGGAGCGTGCCAGGGGAAACGAAAAACTGTTTTTT; V gene: TRBV19; J gene: TRBJ1-4; D gene: -; clone size: -
CDR3 protein: CASSVASGSLNTQYF; CDR3 DNA: TGTGCCAGCAGCGTAGCAAGCGGGAGCTTGAATACGCAGTATTTT; V gene: TRBV9; J gene: TRBJ2-3; D gene: TRBD2; clone size: -
CDR3 protein: CASSFTGVNQPQHF; CDR3 DNA: TGTGCCAGCAGCTTTACGGGGGTAAATCAGCCCCAGCATTTT; V gene: TRBV7-8; J gene: TRBJ1-5; D gene: -; clone size: -